This TCR beta chain appears in the sequencing data of a study of shared clonotypes between healthy human individuals. V shed 2 bases and J 5 bases; nucleotides not matched to a gene: 7. Germline V lookup: CDR1 MNHNY, CDR2 SVGAGI (reference sequence). The CDR3 covers 15 residues. The table came from immunoSEQ multiplex PCR; TCRdb's copy has only in-frame clones and leaves some out. The sample carries more than 900,000 clones, approximately 80% recorded once. The TCR sequence derives from a man aged 18 to 30 in good health. Some clones in this sample may be carry-over from other donors' samples. The sequenced sample consisted of memory CD4+ T cells from PBMCs. Subset noted: CD45RA-negative fraction. The chain employs TRBV6-6 and TRBJ2-7; 9 nucleotides line up with TRBD1. In DNA form, the CDR3 reads TGTGCCAGCAGTTACCTGCGACAGGGGGGTGACGAGCAGTACTTC. Its translation is CASSYLRQGGDEQYF.